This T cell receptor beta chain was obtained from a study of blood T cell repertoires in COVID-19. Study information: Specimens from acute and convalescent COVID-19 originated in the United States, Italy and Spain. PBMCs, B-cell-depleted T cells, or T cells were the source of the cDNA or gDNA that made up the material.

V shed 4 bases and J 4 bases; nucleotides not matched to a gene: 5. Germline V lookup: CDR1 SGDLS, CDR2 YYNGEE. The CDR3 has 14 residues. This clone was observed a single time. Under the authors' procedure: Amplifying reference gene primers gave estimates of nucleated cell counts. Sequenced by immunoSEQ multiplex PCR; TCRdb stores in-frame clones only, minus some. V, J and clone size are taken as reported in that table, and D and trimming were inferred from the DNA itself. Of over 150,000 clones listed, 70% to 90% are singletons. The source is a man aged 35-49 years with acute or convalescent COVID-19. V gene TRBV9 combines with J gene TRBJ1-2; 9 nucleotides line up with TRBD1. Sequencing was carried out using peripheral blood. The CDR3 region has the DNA TGTGCCAGCAGCCCCCAGGGACAGGGCTATGGCTACACCTTC. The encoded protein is CASSPQGQGYGYTF.